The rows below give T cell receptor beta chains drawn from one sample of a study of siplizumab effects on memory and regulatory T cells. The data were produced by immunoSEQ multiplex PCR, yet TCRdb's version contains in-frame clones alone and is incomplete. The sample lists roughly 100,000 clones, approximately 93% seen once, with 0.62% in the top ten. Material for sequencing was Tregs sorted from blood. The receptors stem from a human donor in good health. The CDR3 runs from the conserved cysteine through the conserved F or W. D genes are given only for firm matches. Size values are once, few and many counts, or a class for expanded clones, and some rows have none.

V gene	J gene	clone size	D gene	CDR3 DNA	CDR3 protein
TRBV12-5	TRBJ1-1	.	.	TGTGCTAGCATTGAGGGGAAGAGGGAAGCTTTCTTT	CASIEGKREAFF
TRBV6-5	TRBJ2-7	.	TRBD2	TGTGCCACTCGGGGCGGGAGCAACGAGCAGTACTTC	CATRGGSNEQYF
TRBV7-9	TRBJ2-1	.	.	TGTGCCAGCAGCCCCCTCGCCGGACTAGGGGGCAATGAGCAGTTCTTC	CASSPLAGLGGNEQFF
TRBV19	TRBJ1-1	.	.	TGTGCCAGTAGTTTCGGGACAATTGTGACTGAAGCTTTCTTT	CASSFGTIVTEAFF
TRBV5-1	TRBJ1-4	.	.	TGCGCCAGCAGCTTGGCACCAATTGCAACTAATGAAAAACTGTTTTTT	CASSLAPIATNEKLFF
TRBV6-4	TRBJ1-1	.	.	TGTGCCAGCAGCCCATCAGGGGCTGAGAGTAAAGCTTTCTTT	CASSPSGAESKAFF
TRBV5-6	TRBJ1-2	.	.	TGTGCCAGCCGACTCAGACGTAGCGGGGGCTACACCTTC	CASRLRRSGGYTF
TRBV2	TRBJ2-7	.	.	TGTGCCAGCAGTGAGTTGGGGTACGAGCAGTACTTC	CASSELGYEQYF
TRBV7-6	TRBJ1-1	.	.	TGTGCCAGCAGCCGATCCACAGGGCGCGGCACTGAAGCTTTCTTT	CASSRSTGRGTEAFF
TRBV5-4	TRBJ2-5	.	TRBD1	TGTGCCAGCAGCCGAGGACAGGGCCAAGAGACCCAGTACTTC	CASSRGQGQETQYF
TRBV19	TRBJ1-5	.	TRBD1	TGTGCCAGTAGAACAGGGACAGTATGGAATCAGCCCCAGCATTTT	CASRTGTVWNQPQHF
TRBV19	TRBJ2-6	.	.	TGTGCCAGTAGTATCCCTGGCTCTGGGGCCAACGTCCTGACTTTC	CASSIPGSGANVLTF
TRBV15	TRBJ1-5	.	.	TGTGCCACCAGCAGAGTTTTGGGGGTAAGCAATCAGCCCCAGCATTTT	CATSRVLGVSNQPQHF
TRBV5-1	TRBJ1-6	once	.	TGCGCCAGCAGCTTCGACAGAATCTCACCCCTCCACTTT	CASSFDRISPLHF
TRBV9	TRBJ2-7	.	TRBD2	TGTGCCAGCAGCGCAACTAGCGGGAGCACCTACGAGCAGTACTTC	CASSATSGSTYEQYF
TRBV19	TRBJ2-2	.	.	TGTGCCAGTAGTACGGGACGGACCGCGAACACCGGGGAGCTGTTTTTT	CASSTGRTANTGELFF
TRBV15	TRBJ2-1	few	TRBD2	TGTGCCACCAGCAGAGGCGGGACTACTTACAATGAGCAGTTCTTC	CATSRGGTTYNEQFF
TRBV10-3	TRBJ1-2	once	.	TGTGCCATCAGAGAAATGCACGGGCGGCTCCCTGGAAGGGGCTACACCTTC	CAIREMHGRLPGRGYTF
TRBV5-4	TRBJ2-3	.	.	TGTGCCAGCAGCTTGAGCGGCCTGGTTGGGGAAACAGATACGCAGTATTTT	CASSLSGLVGETDTQYF
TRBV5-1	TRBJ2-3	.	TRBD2	TGCGCCAGCAGCCTCACCCGACTAGCGGGAGTTTCAGATACGCAGTATTTT	CASSLTRLAGVSDTQYF
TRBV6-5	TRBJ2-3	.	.	TGTGCCAGCAGTTCCTTGGACAGTCGCACAGATACGCAGTATTTT	CASSSLDSRTDTQYF
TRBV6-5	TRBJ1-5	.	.	TGTGCCAGCAGATCTACAGGGCGGGGTCAGCCCCAGCATTTT	CASRSTGRGQPQHF
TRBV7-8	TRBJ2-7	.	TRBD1	TGTGCCAGCAGCCATGGGACAGGGGGCTACGAGCAGTACTTC	CASSHGTGGYEQYF
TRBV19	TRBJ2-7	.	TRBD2	TGTGCCAGTAGTAGCGGGAGGGCAGGGGAGCAGTACTTC	CASSSGRAGEQYF
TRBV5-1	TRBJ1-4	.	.	TGCGCCAGCAGCTTGGGCGGGGGTGAAAAACTGTTTTTT	CASSLGGGEKLFF
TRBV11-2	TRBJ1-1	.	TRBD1	TGTGCCAGCAGCATCAGGACAGGGAGCACTGAAGCTTTCTTT	CASSIRTGSTEAFF
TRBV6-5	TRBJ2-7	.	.	TGTGCCAGCAGGGAGGGACATAACTACGAGCAGTACTTC	CASREGHNYEQYF
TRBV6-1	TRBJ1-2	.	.	TGTGCCAGCAGCAGGTTGGGGTCCCTCTATGGCTACACCTTC	CASSRLGSLYGYTF
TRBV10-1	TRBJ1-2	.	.	TGCGCCAGCAGTGATGGGACTCAGAGAGGCTACACCTTC	CASSDGTQRGYTF
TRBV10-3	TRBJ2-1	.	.	TGTGCCATCAGTGAGTCGTCAGGTCCCTTATACAATGAGCAGTTCTTC	CAISESSGPLYNEQFF
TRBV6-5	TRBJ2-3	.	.	TGTGCCAGCAGATCCTTAACAAATCATCGGGGTACGCAGTATTTT	CASRSLTNHRGTQYF
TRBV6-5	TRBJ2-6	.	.	TGTGCCAGCAGTGCAGGGGTATCTGGGGCCAACGTCCTGACTTTC	CASSAGVSGANVLTF
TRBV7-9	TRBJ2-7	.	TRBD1	TGTGCCAGCAGCCATCCAGGTCCAGGGGGCTACGAGCAGTACTTC	CASSHPGPGGYEQYF
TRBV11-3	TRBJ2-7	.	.	TGTGCCAGCAGCTTAGCGGGACGGAGCTACGAGCAGTACTTC	CASSLAGRSYEQYF
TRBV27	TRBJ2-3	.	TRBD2	TGTGCCAGCAGTTCCGGCGGGGGTTATACGCAGTATTTT	CASSSGGGYTQYF
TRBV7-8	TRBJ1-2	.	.	TGTGCCAGCAGCCTGACACCGCATTACTGGCGCTATGGCTACACCTTC	CASSLTPHYWRYGYTF
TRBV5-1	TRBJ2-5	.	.	TGCGCCAGCAGAGGCGGCGCGAACCAAGAGACCCAGTACTTC	CASRGGANQETQYF
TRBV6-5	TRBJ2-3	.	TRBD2	TGTGCCTCCCTAGCGGGGGGCACAGATACGCAGTATTTT	CASLAGGTDTQYF
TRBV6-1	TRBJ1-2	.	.	TGTGCCAGCAGTGGTCGGCAGTCTCCTAACTATGGCTACACCTTC	CASSGRQSPNYGYTF
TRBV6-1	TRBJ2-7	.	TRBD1	TGTGCCAGCAGTGAAGCGTGGACAGGCCCCTACGAGCAGTACTTC	CASSEAWTGPYEQYF
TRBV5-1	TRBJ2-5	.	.	TGCGCCAGCAGCTTGGTGGGGGCTGGGGAGACCCAGTACTTC	CASSLVGAGETQYF
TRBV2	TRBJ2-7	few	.	TGTGCCAGCAGTGAAGCGTGGCGGGACCCCGAGCAGTACTTC	CASSEAWRDPEQYF
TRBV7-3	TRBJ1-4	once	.	TGTGCCAGCAGCCCCACCGGGATGCTTAATGAAAAACTGTTTTTT	CASSPTGMLNEKLFF
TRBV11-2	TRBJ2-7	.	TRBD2	TGTGCCAGCAGCCAACGCGCGGGGGGCGAGCAGTACTTC	CASSQRAGGEQYF
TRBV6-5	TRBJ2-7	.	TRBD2	TGTGCCAGCAGAGTCCTAGCGGCCTACGAGCAGTACTTC	CASRVLAAYEQYF
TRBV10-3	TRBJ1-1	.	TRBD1	TGTGCCATCAAAAAGGGGGCGAACACTGAAGCTTTCTTT	CAIKKGANTEAFF
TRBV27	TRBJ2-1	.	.	TGTGCCAGCAGTTTTGGCGGGGTCAGGCATGAGCAGTTCTTC	CASSFGGVRHEQFF
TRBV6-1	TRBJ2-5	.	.	TGTGCCAGCAGCCGGGGACGAGAGACCCAGTACTTC	CASSRGRETQYF
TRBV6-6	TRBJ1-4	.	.	TGTGCCAGCAGTTACTCCCGGGTTACTGAAAAACTGTTTTTT	CASSYSRVTEKLFF
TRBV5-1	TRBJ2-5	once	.	TGCGCCAGCAGCTTCGGGGGTTTCGAGACCCAGTACTTC	CASSFGGFETQYF
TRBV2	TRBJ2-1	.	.	TGTGCCAGCAGTATTCCGGGGGCTAGGATGGTTCTTGAGTTCTTC	CASSIPGARMVLEFF